A single sample gave rise to the 19 T cell receptor beta chains below, sequenced in a study of blood T cell repertoires in COVID-19. Sequencing used immunoSEQ multiplex PCR; TCRdb keeps in-frame clones, though not all of them. Among more than 25,000 clones, around 83% were seen once, and the ten largest hold about 14%. The sample was peripheral blood. The origin of the receptors is a human donor in a cohort sampled during active COVID-19.

The chain employs TRBV7-9 and TRBJ2-1; D is possibly TRBD1 (6 bases). CDR1 and CDR2 from the germline V gene are SEHNR and FQNEAQ (reference sequence). This CDR3 has 12 residues. V lost 2 bases and J 10 bases, leaving 9 bases between the germline ends. The CDR3 reads CASSLPGQEQFF. CDR3 bases: TGTGCCAGCAGCTTACCGGGACAAGAGCAGTTCTTC.

The chain uses TRBV7-9 and TRBJ2-3; 15 positions agree with TRBD2. The CDR3 contains 17 residues. The ends lost 5 bases at V and 6 bases at J; junction bases unmatched: 9. Germline V gene lookup returns CDR1 SEHNR and CDR2 FQNEAQ (reference sequence). CDR3 region: CASSPGLAGGARDTQYF. CDR3 coding DNA: TGTGCCAGCAGCCCCGGACTAGCGGGGGGGGCCCGGGATACGCAGTATTTT.

V usage is TRBV21-1 and J usage is TRBJ2-1; TRBD2, the table's D call, lacks a check against the DNA. TRBV21-1 is an annotated pseudogene. The CDR3 runs 19 residues. CDR3 coding DNA: TGTGCCAGCAGCAAGGCACTAGCGGGGGCCGTTACCCCACACAATGAGCAGTTCTTC. This encodes CASSKALAGAVTPHNEQFF.

The J gene is TRBJ1-1, the V gene TRBV19; 8 bases agree with TRBD1. Germline-derived CDR1 and CDR2 are LNHDA and SQIVND (reference sequence). CDR3 length: 16 residues. With V trimmed by 6 bases and J by 2 bases, 11 bases remained unmatched. CDR3 residues: CASSNRQGTTNTEAFF. CDR3 sequence (DNA): TGTGCCAGTAGCAATCGACAGGGGACAACAAACACTGAAGCTTTCTTT.

This chain uses TRBV9 with TRBJ2-3; D is possibly TRBD1 (6 bases). From germline, CDR1 is SGDLS and CDR2 YYNGEE. The ends were cut back, 7 bases at V and 2 bases at J, with 11 bases in the middle. The CDR3 sequence is 13 residues long. This CDR3 reads CASGGGSTDTQYF. The DNA of the CDR3 is TGTGCCAGCGGGGGCGGGTCCACAGATACGCAGTATTTT.

The V call is TRBV11-1, the J call TRBJ1-6, with 8 bases that match TRBD1. Germline CDR1 is SGHAT and CDR2 is FQDESV (reference sequence). V lost 5 bases to trimming and J lost 4 bases; unmatched junction nucleotides: 4. CDR3 length: 15 amino acids. Here the CDR3 reads CASSEQGGYNSPLHF. CDR3 nucleotides: TGTGCCAGCAGCGAACAGGGGGGTTATAATTCACCCCTCCACTTT.

The rearrangement uses TRBV4-1 and TRBJ2-1; 14 bases match TRBD2. The V and J ends lost 4 bases and 10 bases, in that order; junction bases with no gene match: 9. Germline V CDR1 and CDR2: MGHRA, YSYEKL. There are 16 residues in the CDR3. The CDR3 sequence is CASSPPLGLAGAEQFF. CDR3 sequence (DNA): TGCGCCAGCAGCCCCCCCTTGGGACTAGCGGGGGCCGAGCAGTTCTTC.

The CDR3 DNA sequence: TGTGCCAGCAGCGCGGGCGGGAGTGTTGCCTACGAGCAGTACTTC. Translated: CASSAGGSVAYEQYF. The chain employs TRBV9 and TRBJ2-7; 7 bases fit TRBD2. The CDR3 has 15 amino acids. The germline CDR1 and CDR2 sequences are SGDLS and YYNGEE. V dropped 3 bases and J dropped 2; count of bases not matched to a gene: 8.

V is TRBV29-1 and J is TRBJ1-1; TRBD1 might be the D (5 bases). Germline V gene sequence: CDR1 SQVTM, CDR2 ANQGSEA. Trimming cost V 6 bases and J 0 bases, with 17 bases left between them. The CDR3 is made up of 15 amino acids. CDR3 loop: CSVDGTHLMNTEAFF. CDR3 in DNA: TGCAGCGTGGACGGGACTCACCTTATGAACACTGAAGCTTTCTTT.

The CDR3 here is CASSSQQETQYF. The CDR3 DNA sequence: TGTGCCAGCAGTTCTCAGCAAGAGACCCAGTACTTC. This rearrangement joins TRBV6-6 to TRBJ2-5; D gene ambiguous. The germline V gene has CDR1 MNHNY and CDR2 SVGAGI (reference sequence). The CDR3 loop spans 12 amino acids. Trimming removed 4 bases from V and 2 bases from J, with 5 bases in between.

The chain couples TRBV4-2 to TRBJ2-7; D remains unclear. V was pared by 2 bases and J by 3 bases, with 11 bases between. Germline V gene sequence: CDR1 LGHNA, CDR2 YNFKEQ. CDR3 length: 14 amino acids. CDR3 amino acids: CASSQNLGSYEQYF. The CDR3 region has the DNA TGTGCCAGCAGCCAAAACCTGGGCAGCTACGAGCAGTACTTC.

The rearrangement uses TRBV5-8 and TRBJ1-1, with D possibly TRBD1 on 6 matching bases. The CDR3 runs 15 residues. V gave up 3 bases and J gave up 5 bases, with 17 bases separating them. Germline CDR1 SGHTS, CDR2 YDEGEE. The CDR3 is CASSSGVGVETEAFF. CDR3 DNA sequence: TGTGCCAGCAGCTCAGGGGTTGGAGTTGAGACTGAAGCTTTCTTT.

V is TRBV19 and J is TRBJ1-3; tentatively, D is TRBD1 (5 bases). Germline CDR1 and CDR2: LNHDA and SQIVND (reference sequence). The CDR3 length is 16 residues. The V gene lost 8 bases and the J gene lost 0 bases, with 17 bases spanning the gap. CDR3 residues: CASGPQGGRSGNTIYF. In nucleotides, the CDR3 is TGTGCCAGTGGACCCCAGGGAGGGCGCTCTGGAAACACCATATATTTT.

This rearrangement joins TRBV4-2 to TRBJ2-3; tentative D call: TRBD2 (7 bases). Trimming took off 0 bases at V and 3 bases at J, with 13 bases between the two ends. Looked up from germline, CDR1 is LGHNA and CDR2 is YNFKEQ. CDR3 length: 16 amino acids. Here the CDR3 DNA reads TGTGCCAGCAGCCAAGATCCGGGGGGCGGAACAGATACGCAGTATTTT. Its protein product is CASSQDPGGGTDTQYF.

The chain combines TRBV7-2 with TRBJ2-3; 10 bases are shared with TRBD2. Germline V lookup: CDR1 SGHTA, CDR2 FQGNSA. CDR3 size: 16 residues. After removal of 5 bases from V and 4 bases from J, the junction contained 9 bases not matched to a gene. The CDR3 DNA is TGTGCCAGCAGCCCCGCCAGCGGGGGGGCCGCAGATACGCAGTATTTT. Encoded protein: CASSPASGGAADTQYF. The whole variable domain, filled in from reference TRBV7-2 and TRBJ2-3, reads GAGVSQSPSNKVTEKGKDVELRCDPISGHTALYWYRQSLGQGLEFLIYFQGNSAPDKSGLPSDRFSAERTGGSVSTLTIQRTQQEDSAVYLCASSPASGGAADTQYFGPGTRLTVL.

The rearrangement joins TRBV6-4 to TRBJ1-6; a possible D gene is TRBD1 (6 bases). Trimming removed 5 bases from V and 5 bases from J, with 13 bases in between. The CDR3 sequence is 15 residues long. The germline V gene encodes CDR1 MRHNA and CDR2 SNTAGT. The CDR3 coding sequence is TGTGCCAGCAGTTCAGGGGCCCCGGATAATTCACCCCTCCACTTT. Translation gives CASSSGAPDNSPLHF.

This chain connects TRBV30 to TRBJ1-3; 10 bases are shared with TRBD1. J was trimmed by 7 bases and V by 2 bases; bases with no gene match: 8. Per germline, CDR1 GTSNPN and CDR2 SVGIG (reference sequence). The CDR3 contains 15 residues. The CDR3 region has the DNA TGTGCCTGGAGTACCAAGACAGGGGGCTTTAACACCATATATTTT. This encodes CAWSTKTGGFNTIYF. The entire variable domain, with the rest obtained from reference TRBV30 and TRBJ1-3, is as follows: SQTIHQWPATLVQPVGSPLSLECTVEGTSNPNLYWYRQAAGRGLQLLFYSVGIGQISSEVPQNLSASRPQDRQFILSSKKLLLSDSGFYLCAWSTKTGGFNTIYFGEGSWLTVV.

This clone was recorded once. The genes are TRBV7-9 and TRBJ1-5; D possibly corresponds to TRBD1 (5 bases). CDR3 length: 14 amino acids. V lost 6 bases and J 1 base, leaving 10 bases between the germline ends. Germline loops: CDR1 SEHNR, CDR2 FQNEAQ (reference sequence). The CDR3 spells CASSAGLSNQPQHF. The CDR3 DNA sequence: TGTGCCAGCAGTGCAGGGTTGAGCAATCAGCCCCAGCATTTT.

The J gene is TRBJ1-4, the V gene TRBV3-1 (or the pseudogene TRBV3-2); 8 bases align to TRBD1. Germline trimming cut 2 bases from V and 7 bases from J; bases unmatched to any gene: 9. Germline CDR1 is LGHDT and CDR2 is YNNKEL (reference sequence). This CDR3 is 16 amino acids long. The CDR3 is CASSQNGPGGGEKLFF. CDR3 bases: TGTGCCAGCAGCCAAAATGGGCCAGGGGGCGGTGAAAAACTGTTTTTT.